This is a list of T cell receptor beta chains from one sample in a study of human T cells and chemical hapten exposure. Via MiXCR, TCRdb re-called the RACE reads, giving one row per CDR3 protein. Of around 300,000 distinct CDR3 sequences in the sample, approximately 7.5% were seen once. The sequenced sample was whole blood, obtained in connection with sensitization to the hapten diphenylcyclopropenone (DPC). The receptors here all came from a man between 18 and 35 years old with alopecia areata. Some clones in this sample may be carry-over from other donors' samples. Both conserved end residues are part of each CDR3. The D gene is left open where the match is weak. Clone size is stated in some rows and not others, as once, few, many or a class when expanded.

TRBD1,TRBV20-1,.,TRBJ1-2,TGCAGTGCTTGGGACAGGGGACAATCTAACTATGGCTACACCTTC,CSAWDRGQSNYGYTF
.,TRBV29-1,few,TRBJ2-6,TGCAGCGCCGGGGGACCGGGCGGGGCCAACGTCCTGACTTTC,CSAGGPGGANVLTF
.,TRBV10-3,.,TRBJ2-1,TGTGCCGTCGCTAGAGGGGGGTCCTACAATGAGCAGTTCTTC,CAVARGGSYNEQFF
.,TRBV29-1,few,TRBJ2-7,TGCAGCGTTCTAAAAGCCTACGAGCAGTACTTC,CSVLKAYEQYF
.,TRBV28,.,TRBJ2-1,TGTGCCAGCCTTGAGGACGGTTCCTACAATGAGCAGTTCTTC,CASLEDGSYNEQFF
.,TRBV7-2,many,TRBJ1-3,TGTGCCAGCAGCCGGCAAGGCGCGCTCTCTGGAAACACCATATATTTT,CASSRQGALSGNTIYF
TRBD2,TRBV12-3/TRBV12-4,.,TRBJ2-3,TGTGCCTCGAAACCAGCGGGGGGAACAGATACGCAGTATTTT,CASKPAGGTDTQYF
.,TRBV27,few,TRBJ1-5,TGTGCCAGCAGTGTGCCCGACAGGTCTGATCAGCCCCAGCATTTT,CASSVPDRSDQPQHF
.,TRBV29-1,many,TRBJ1-1,TGCAGCGTATACATTACTGAAGCTTTCTTT,CSVYITEAFF
.,TRBV10-1,.,TRBJ2-1,TGCGCCAGCACAGATGACACTCAGGGAAACAATGAGCAGTTCTTC,CASTDDTQGNNEQFF
.,TRBV4-3,few,TRBJ1-2,TGCGCCAGCAGCCAAGATCCCGGCGGGTTTGGCTACACCTTC,CASSQDPGGFGYTF
.,TRBV6-6,.,TRBJ1-1,TGTGCCAGCAGTTCCACCACAGGGTTTGGTGAAGCTTTCTTT,CASSSTTGFGEAFF
TRBD1,TRBV6-2/TRBV6-3,few,TRBJ1-2,TGTGCCACCCGACAGGGATTCTATGGCTACACCTTC,CATRQGFYGYTF
.,TRBV9,few,TRBJ2-1,TGTGCCAGCAGCGTAGCTGGGACCGCCTCCTACAATGAGCAGTTCTTC,CASSVAGTASYNEQFF
TRBD1,TRBV7-9,.,TRBJ2-4,TGTGCCAGCAGCTTCACCGGACAGGGGGCAAACATTCAGTACTTC,CASSFTGQGANIQYF
TRBD1,TRBV29-1,many,TRBJ1-2,TGCAGCGTTGCGCGCGGGACAGGGATTAACTATGGCTACACCTTC,CSVARGTGINYGYTF
.,TRBV27,.,TRBJ2-3,TGTGCCAGCAGTTCGATTGACTGGACCAACACAGATACGCAGTATTTT,CASSSIDWTNTDTQYF
TRBD1,TRBV27,.,TRBJ1-6,TGTGCCAGCAGTTTAATAAGGGGGCAGGATTCACCCCTCCACTTT,CASSLIRGQDSPLHF
TRBD2,TRBV24-1,few,TRBJ2-1,TGTGCCACCAGTGACGGGGGGGCCTACAATGAGCAGTTCTTC,CATSDGGAYNEQFF
.,TRBV28,once,TRBJ2-6,TGTGCCAGCAGTCCCCCGGGGCGGCCGTCTGGGGCCAACGTCCTGACTTTC,CASSPPGRPSGANVLTF
TRBD1,TRBV20-1,many,TRBJ1-2,TGCAGTGCTAGTTCCGGGACAGGGATGAAAGGCTACACCTTC,CSASSGTGMKGYTF
.,TRBV5-1,many,TRBJ1-1,TGCGCCAGCAGCTTAAGAGACGACACTGAAGCTTTCTTT,CASSLRDDTEAFF
TRBD1,TRBV6-6,few,TRBJ2-7,TGTGCCAGCAGTACTAGACAGGGCTTCTCCTACGAGCAGTACTTC,CASSTRQGFSYEQYF
.,TRBV5-1,.,TRBJ2-5,TGCGCCAGCACTACCAACACCCTCCCGGAGACCCAGTACTTC,CASTTNTLPETQYF
.,TRBV29-1,.,TRBJ2-3,TGCAGCGTTGAACCTCGACTCACAGATACGCAGTATTTT,CSVEPRLTDTQYF
.,TRBV7-2,.,TRBJ1-2,TGTGCCAGCAGCTTAGCTGTAGACTATGGCTACACCTTC,CASSLAVDYGYTF
TRBD1,TRBV4-1,many,TRBJ2-1,TGCGCCAGCAGCCCGGGACAGGGTGCCTCCTACAATGAGCAGTTCTTC,CASSPGQGASYNEQFF
TRBD1,TRBV27,.,TRBJ1-1,TGTGCCAGCAGTCCAGACAGGGGAGCGAACACTGAAGCTTTCTTT,CASSPDRGANTEAFF
.,TRBV20-1,few,TRBJ1-1,TGCAGTGCGGTCGGAGTGGACACTGAAGCTTTCTTT,CSAVGVDTEAFF
.,TRBV20-1,.,TRBJ2-2,TGCAGTGCTAGAGATCCGGCAGGGGGGAGGCGCGGGGAGCTGTTTTTT,CSARDPAGGRRGELFF
TRBD1,TRBV28,once,TRBJ2-1,TGTGCCAGCAGGGCGACAGGGGGGCCGTTCTTC,CASRATGGPFF
.,TRBV20-1,few,TRBJ2-1,TGCAGTGCTATTGGAAACAATGAGCAGTTCTTC,CSAIGNNEQFF
.,TRBV7-2,many,TRBJ1-2,TGTGCCAGCAGCTTACGGGCGGCATCTAACTATGGCTACACCTTC,CASSLRAASNYGYTF
.,TRBV5-4,.,TRBJ1-1,TGTGCCAGCAGCTATAGGGGGGGGTCAGTAGTGAACACTGAAGCTTTCTTT,CASSYRGGSVVNTEAFF
.,TRBV24-1,many,TRBJ1-1,TGTGCCACCAGTGTAAGCTGGGACACTGAAGCTTTCTTT,CATSVSWDTEAFF
.,TRBV5-1,few,TRBJ1-1,TGCGCCAGCAGCTTAGACATTCCGACTGTTCAGGACCTTACAGGGACCACTGAAGCTTTCTTT,CASSLDIPTVQDLTGTTEAFF
.,TRBV3-2,few,TRBJ1-2,TGTGCCAGCAGCCCACCCGACCCCAAGACAGGGGTGGCGAGCTATGGCTACACCTTC,CASSPPDPKTGVASYGYTF
.,TRBV5-1,few,TRBJ2-6,TGCGCCAGCAGGGGGCCCCCTGGGGCCAACGTCCTGACTTTC,CASRGPPGANVLTF
TRBD1,TRBV6-5,.,TRBJ1-5,TGTGCCAGCAGGGGGACAGGGATTTTACAGCCCCAGCATTTT,CASRGTGILQPQHF
.,TRBV14,few,TRBJ2-5,TGTGCCAGCAGCCAAGAGGGGGCATGGTCATTGGAGACCCAGTACTTC,CASSQEGAWSLETQYF
.,TRBV7-9,few,TRBJ1-6,TGTGCCAGCAGCTTAATTTCTGGGAATTCACCCCTCCACTTT,CASSLISGNSPLHF
TRBD1,TRBV15,few,TRBJ1-2,TGTGCCACCAGCAGTATGACAGGGGGCGACTATGGCTACACCTTC,CATSSMTGGDYGYTF